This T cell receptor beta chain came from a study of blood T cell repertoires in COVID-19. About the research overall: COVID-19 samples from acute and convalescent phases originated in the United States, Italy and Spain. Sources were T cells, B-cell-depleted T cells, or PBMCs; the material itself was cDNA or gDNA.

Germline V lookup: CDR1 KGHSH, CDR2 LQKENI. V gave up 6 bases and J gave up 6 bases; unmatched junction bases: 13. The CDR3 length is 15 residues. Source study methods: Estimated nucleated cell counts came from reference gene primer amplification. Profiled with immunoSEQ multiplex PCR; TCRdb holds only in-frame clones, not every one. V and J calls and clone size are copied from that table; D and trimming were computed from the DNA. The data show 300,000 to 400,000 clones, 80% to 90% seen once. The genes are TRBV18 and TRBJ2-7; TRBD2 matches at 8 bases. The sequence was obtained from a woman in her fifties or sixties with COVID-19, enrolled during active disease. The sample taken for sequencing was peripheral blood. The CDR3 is CASSRFSGGRGEQYF. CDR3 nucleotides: TGTGCCAGCTCCCGTTTCTCGGGAGGGAGGGGCGAGCAGTACTTC.